Reported below is one T cell receptor (beta chain). Its antigen remains unidentified. Base qualities are not recorded, but no much larger clone differs from it by a single base. The sample has other DNA sequences that encode this CDR3 too. In total, 500 to 700 healthy bone marrow donors made up the cohort. All cohort members were sampled while nominally healthy, although unrecorded immune exposures were likely present. The donor tested CMV seropositive and was one of the 289 seropositive cohort members. Every donor gave a peripheral blood sample, and the peripheral blood mononuclear cells from that sample were used for TCR beta sequencing. Genomic DNA was extracted from the blood cell samples with the Qiagen DNeasy Blood Extraction Kit. The sample belongs to a study of cytomegalovirus exposure and HLA in healthy donors (TCRdb year 2017). Study-wide context: In an earlier analysis of 587 of the donors, under 300 Gb of sequence data and just under 120 million unique TCR beta sequences from about 179 million T cells were reported. Rather than using new phenotypic data, the later analysis identified candidate immune exposures from TCR beta sequences and from how often those sequences occurred across donors. Typing coverage differed by locus: A, B, C, DRB1 and DQB1 were typed in about 629-630 donors, DQA1 in about 560, DPA1 in roughly 590, and DPB1 in roughly 470. The study profiled the T cell repertoires of 550 to 700 subjects by immunosequencing and related them to cytomegalovirus serostatus. All discovery cohort repertoires had been generated using a single sequencing platform. An earlier analysis of some 600 of the donors applied high-throughput TCR beta sequencing to assess whether each TCR beta V gene segment acted as functional or pseudogenic. On average, roughly 240,000 unique TCR beta nucleotide sequences were sequenced per donor among about 400 genotyped donors of the cohort, with roughly 19% of those sequences being non-productive. Approximately 310 gigabases of sequencing data and tens of millions of unique TCR sequences were included in an early release covering roughly 700 HLA-typed donors. A later analysis re-analyzed previously published TCR beta repertoires from 550 to 700 donors and added high-resolution HLA genotyping to study TCR occurrence patterns. Donor age, sex, ethnicity and CMV serostatus were collected together with the repertoire data. Roughly 5 DR-DQ haplotypes were handled as single units for association and clustering because linkage in the cohort was strong. The study was designed to test whether signatures of past pathogen exposure could be identified by cataloging public T cell receptors. To predict cytomegalovirus infection status, the study brought together high-throughput TCR immunosequencing, statistical association of individual TCRs with disease status, and machine learning. A separate validation cohort of 90 to 150 different subjects was used in addition to the roughly 720-subject first cohort. In a later genetic analysis, genome-wide SNP genotypes for about three fifths of the roughly 670 donors were used, and that subset was treated as a discovery cohort. Among the roughly 380 genotyped donors, about 85% belonged to the genetic ancestry cluster associated with self-reported Caucasian donors. HLA typing covered class I and class II loci at four-digit resolution.

V is pruned by 0 bases and J by 7 bases, leaving 2 bases of the junction without a gene match. Inclusive of the bounding cysteine and phenylalanine, the CDR3 is 14 residues long. The DNA shown is the 42-base CDR3, in frame from base 1. Looking up the germline V gene (reference sequence) yields CDR1 SEHNR and CDR2 FQNEAQ. Receptor amplification or capture employed the immunoSEQ multiplex PCR assay. For the multiplex PCR, a mixture combining 60 forward primers for TCR Vbeta segments and 13 reverse primers for TCR Jbeta segments was used. The CDR3 region of rearranged TCR beta genes was amplified from genomic DNA by a multiplex PCR assay. On the Illumina HiSeq System, the amplified TCR beta libraries were sequenced as 87-base-pair reads. The published analysis was carried out like this. Across the 500 to 750 repertoires, a later analysis counted some 81 million unique TCR beta chains, approximately 12 million of which were shared by at least two donors. A nearest-neighbor algorithm error-corrected the raw reads and collapsed the reads into unique sequences, merging closely related sequences to remove PCR and sequencing errors. V, D and J gene segments were assigned by aligning CDR3 sequences to IMGT reference sequences. Each retained sequence needed at least a six-nucleotide match to both a V gene segment and a J gene segment. A rearrangement was called productive if the CDR3 had no stop codons and remained in frame with V and J, and every other rearrangement was called non-productive. CDR3 was defined by IMGT convention, running from the second conserved V-encoded cysteine to the conserved J-encoded phenylalanine. The earlier analysis of about 610 of the donors excluded any sequence lacking an unambiguous match to a single V gene segment. An earlier analysis of a few hundred of the donors classified V segments as functional when productive rearrangements were above 56.7% and as segregating when the standard deviation between donors was above 5%. A statistical classification framework was built to diagnose cytomegalovirus status from the catalog of TCR beta chain sequences. A later analysis assigned V and J genes by comparing TCR nucleotide sequences with IMGT/GENE-DB human TR gene sequences. In a later analysis, CDR3 sequences and most-parsimonious VDJ recombination scenarios were assigned using the TCRdist pipeline. In a later analysis, each TCR beta chain was defined by its CDR3 amino acid sequence together with its V-gene family, and reads lacking a unique V-gene family were excluded. In a later analysis, 450 to 600 highly shared, low-generation-probability nucleotide sequences were removed to address suspected cross-contamination and a sequencing artifact. In a later analysis, a clonal expansion index was calculated for each public chain from normalized within-repertoire ranks of inferred template counts. A later analysis computed generation probabilities with a VDJ recombination model fitted to out-of-frame rearrangements, and checked the results against IGoR. In a later analysis, hypergeometric tests were used to score TCR-TCR, TCR-HLA and TCR-CMV co-occurrence, with a repertoire-size bias correction applied to TCR pairs. A later analysis estimated false discovery rates by permuting HLA or CMV assignments 20 times. A later analysis grouped co-occurring TCRs with DBSCAN, adding TCRdist sequence similarity when clustering within HLA-allele-positive subsets. Repertoires with fewer than 30,000 or more than 120,000 public chains were left out of co-occurrence clustering, as were five repertoires with anomalous nucleotide sharing. TCRdb took over this immuneACCESS table, retaining in-frame rearrangements with V and J assigned. Such tables are incomplete; in checked studies, under half of the missing clones stem from an unresolved V gene, and the remainder is unexplained. V, J and clone size were drawn from that table, and D and trimming were deduced from the DNA. The sample data list some 150,000 clones, and roughly 80% of these were observed just once. The top ten hold 4.3% of the sample.

What the research found in general, with its limitations: In a later genetic analysis, a missense DCLRE1C variant was associated with V-gene and J-gene trimming of TCR beta chains, and the association was replicated in an independent cohort. The classifier was reported to diagnose cytomegalovirus status with high specificity and sensitivity in both the original cohort and the validation cohort. A further reported finding was that TCR beta sequences accurately predicted the HLA-A and HLA-B alleles for most subjects in the first cohort. Strong co-occurrence of HLA alleles, especially DR and DQ, made assigning TCR associations to individual alleles difficult. In a later analysis, the rate of TCR association differed among HLA loci, with DRB1 alleles having the most associated TCRs and HLA-C alleles having the fewest. Sequencing depth was assumed to be roughly uniform across donors in the presence/absence analyses, though that assumption may not hold. In a later genetic analysis, fewer N-insertions in productive TCRs were reported among donors in an Asian-associated ancestry cluster than the roughly 700-donor mean. Because counts were too low, some 17 rarely observed V segments, including chromosome 9 orphons, were excluded from the earlier analysis of under 650 of the donors. Immune exposure information for the cohort was limited to CMV serostatus. Specific HLA alleles were associated with roughly 16,000 TCR beta sequences at a false discovery rate of 0.05 in a later analysis. Only TCR beta chains were sequenced in this cohort, and the absence of alpha or paired-chain data limited detectable features. A cluster of highly shared sequence variants was judged likely to be a technical artifact of the sequencing pipeline. Because HLA typing was unavailable for some donors at each locus, only the typed subset was used in association tests. Linkage disequilibrium might explain the correlated functional status among segregating V segments, but an unknown experimental factor could not be ruled out. In a later analysis, HLA-associated TCR beta chains were found to be more clonally expanded and to have lower generation probabilities than equally common non-associated chains. While some public TCRs were present in many individuals, most TCR sequences turned up only very rarely across donors. In vitro tests confirmed that three of the cytomegalovirus-associated TCR beta chains recognize cytomegalovirus antigens. In an earlier analysis of several hundred of the donors, most TCR beta V segments were observed in productive rearrangements about 90% or about 30% of the time, broadly matching IMGT annotations. The study listed approximately 150 TCR beta chains as associated with cytomegalovirus. In a later analysis, most CMV-associated TCR beta chains were found to appear HLA-restricted, with HLA associations seemingly driven largely by CMV exposure. Several of the top co-occurrence clusters appeared to be linked to parvovirus B19, influenza, CMV and Epstein-Barr virus, according to a later analysis. The authors suggested that the approach could potentially be extended to other disease states and immunological phenotypes. Some IMGT-functional V segments, including TRBV6-2 and TRBV6-3, could not be distinguished by the 87-base-pair reads and were therefore excluded.

The source is a woman between 40 and 55 years old in good health and CMV-seropositive. Material for sequencing was PBMCs. The chain is encoded by TRBV7-9 joined to TRBJ1-5; the junction holds 8 bases that match TRBD1. The DNA sequence is given as TGTGCCAGCAGCTTAGCACAGGGGGGCCAGCCCCAGCATTTT. Translated, it gives CASSLAQGGQPQHF.